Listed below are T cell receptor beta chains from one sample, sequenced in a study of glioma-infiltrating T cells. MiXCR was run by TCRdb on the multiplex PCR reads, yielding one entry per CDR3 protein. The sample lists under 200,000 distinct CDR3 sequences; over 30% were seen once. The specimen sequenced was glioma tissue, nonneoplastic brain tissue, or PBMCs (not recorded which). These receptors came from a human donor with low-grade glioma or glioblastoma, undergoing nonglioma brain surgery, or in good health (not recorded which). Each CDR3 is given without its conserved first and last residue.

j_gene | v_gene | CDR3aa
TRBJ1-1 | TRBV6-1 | ASSYKGSVSEAF
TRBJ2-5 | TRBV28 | ASSSPDRQETQY
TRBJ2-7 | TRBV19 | ASRIGQGTYEQY
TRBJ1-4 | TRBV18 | ASSPPSRGEEKLF
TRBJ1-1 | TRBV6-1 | ASSYSGPGTEAF
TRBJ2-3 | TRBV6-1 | AISDGRGRTDTQY
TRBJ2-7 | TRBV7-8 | ASSLAGTSSYEQY
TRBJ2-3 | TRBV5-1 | ASSYRQASDTQY
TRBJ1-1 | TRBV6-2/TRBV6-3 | ASTSGYGAF
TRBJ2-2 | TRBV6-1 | ASSGALRQQFSGTGELF
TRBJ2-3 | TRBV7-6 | ASSFGRGRTGFGTDTQY
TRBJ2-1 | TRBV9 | ASSVGDSPNYNEQF
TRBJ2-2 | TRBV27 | ASSLLAGVNGELF
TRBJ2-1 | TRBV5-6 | ASSLVFVNLPQF
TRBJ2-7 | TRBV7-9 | ASSNTDRGYEQY
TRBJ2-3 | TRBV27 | ASSSIRLAGAGDTQY
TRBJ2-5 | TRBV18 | ASSPILSSPSKQETQY
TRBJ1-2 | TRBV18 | ASSPGETNYGYT
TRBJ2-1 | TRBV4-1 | ASSQERIEGLPAYEQF
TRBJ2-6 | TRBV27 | ASSDPGLAGPGAKVLN
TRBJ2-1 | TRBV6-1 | ASSVQTGSSYNEQF
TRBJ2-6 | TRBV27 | ASSSAGGSGANVLT
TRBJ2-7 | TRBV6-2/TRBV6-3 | ASRLSTERSSYEQY
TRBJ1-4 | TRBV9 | ASSEGGENEKLF
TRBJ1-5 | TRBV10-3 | AIAEKRGQGNQPQH
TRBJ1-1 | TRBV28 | ASSLRRGGNTEAF
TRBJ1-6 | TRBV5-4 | ASSPDLLSPLH
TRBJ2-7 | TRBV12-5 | ASGFLQGGEQY
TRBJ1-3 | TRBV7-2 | ASSINYSGNTIY
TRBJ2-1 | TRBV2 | ASIALVYNEQF
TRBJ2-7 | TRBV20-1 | SARVSGSVYEQY
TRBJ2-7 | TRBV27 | ASRGLGTVTYEQY
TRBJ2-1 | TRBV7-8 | ASSFYRGAEQF
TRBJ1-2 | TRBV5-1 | ASSLGFSANYGYT
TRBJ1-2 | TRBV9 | ASNKGQRPYGYT
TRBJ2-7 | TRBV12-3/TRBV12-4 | ASSFGGDRGYEQY
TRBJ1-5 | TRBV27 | ASSSGTNVRRPQH
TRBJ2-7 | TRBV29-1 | SVEGLGTYEQY
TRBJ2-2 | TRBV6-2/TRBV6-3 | ASRAGNTGELF
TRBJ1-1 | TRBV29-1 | SGGQGQTEAF
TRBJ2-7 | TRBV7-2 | ANSLASQREFSHHEQY
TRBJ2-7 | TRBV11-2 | ASSFPSGRVAEQY
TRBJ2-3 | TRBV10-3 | ASRHTGTGEDTQY
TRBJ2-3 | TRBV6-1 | ASRNQGARGTDTQY
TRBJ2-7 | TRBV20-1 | SAPGLAGGQSSPGEQY
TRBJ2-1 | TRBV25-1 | ASRGQGSYNEQF